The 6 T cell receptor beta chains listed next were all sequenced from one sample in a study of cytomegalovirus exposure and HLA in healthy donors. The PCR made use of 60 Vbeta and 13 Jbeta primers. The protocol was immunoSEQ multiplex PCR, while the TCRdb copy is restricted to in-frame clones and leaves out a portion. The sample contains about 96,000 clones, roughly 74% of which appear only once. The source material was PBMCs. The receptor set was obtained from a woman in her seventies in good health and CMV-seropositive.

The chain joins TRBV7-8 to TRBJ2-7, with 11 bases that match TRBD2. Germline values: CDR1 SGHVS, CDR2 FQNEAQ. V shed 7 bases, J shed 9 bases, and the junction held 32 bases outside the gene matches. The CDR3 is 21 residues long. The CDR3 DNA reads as TGTGCCAGCACCCCAAGGGGGACAGGACTCAAACTAGCGGGAGTACCTACGACGCAGTACTTC. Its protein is CASTPRGTGLKLAGVPTTQYF.

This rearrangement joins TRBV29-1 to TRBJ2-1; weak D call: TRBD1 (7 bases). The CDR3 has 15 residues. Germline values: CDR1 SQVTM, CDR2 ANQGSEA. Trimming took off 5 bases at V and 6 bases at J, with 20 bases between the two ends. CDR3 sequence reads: CSVPGGQPKFNEQFF. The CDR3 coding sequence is TGCAGCGTTCCAGGGGGGCAACCTAAATTCAATGAGCAGTTCTTC.

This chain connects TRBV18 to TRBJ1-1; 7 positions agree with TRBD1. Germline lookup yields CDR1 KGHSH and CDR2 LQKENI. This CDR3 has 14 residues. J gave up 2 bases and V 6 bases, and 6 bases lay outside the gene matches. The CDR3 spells CASSEDRVNTEAFF. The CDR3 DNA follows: TGTGCCAGCTCCGAAGACAGGGTAAACACTGAAGCTTTCTTT.

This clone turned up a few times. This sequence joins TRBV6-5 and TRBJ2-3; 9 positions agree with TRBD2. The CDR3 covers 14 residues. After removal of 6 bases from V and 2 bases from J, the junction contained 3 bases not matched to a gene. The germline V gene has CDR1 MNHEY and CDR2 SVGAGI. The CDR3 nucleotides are TGTGCCAGCAGGGGACTAGCTTTCACAGATACGCAGTATTTT. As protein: CASRGLAFTDTQYF.

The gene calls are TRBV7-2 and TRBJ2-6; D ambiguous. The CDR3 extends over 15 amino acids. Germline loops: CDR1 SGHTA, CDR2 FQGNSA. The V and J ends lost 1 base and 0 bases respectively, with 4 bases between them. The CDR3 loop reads CASSLDFSGANVLTF. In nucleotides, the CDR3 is TGTGCCAGCAGCTTAGACTTCTCTGGGGCCAACGTCCTGACTTTC.

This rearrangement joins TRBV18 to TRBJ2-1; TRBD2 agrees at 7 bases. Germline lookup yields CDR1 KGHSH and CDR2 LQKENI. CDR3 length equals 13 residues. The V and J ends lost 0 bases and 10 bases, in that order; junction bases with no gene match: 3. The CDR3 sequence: CASSPPREGEQFF. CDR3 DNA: TGTGCCAGCTCACCACCTAGGGAGGGCGAGCAGTTCTTC.